The present TCR beta chain was sequenced within a study of cytomegalovirus exposure and HLA in healthy donors. As for the study in general: Of the donors genotyped, approximately 400 in all, less than 90% fell in the Caucasian-associated ancestry cluster.

Overall study findings and caveats: Researchers had no immune exposure information except CMV serostatus available. Analyzed later, association rates of TCRs varied across HLA loci, with DRB1 most and HLA-C fewest.

CDR3 size: 15 residues. Germline V CDR1 and CDR2: SGHVS, FNYEAQ. V dropped 0 bases and J dropped 3 bases, with 11 bases sitting between them. With respect to this clone: Antigen unknown.

13 Jbeta primers and 60 Vbeta primers were used for the PCR. Sequenced by immunoSEQ multiplex PCR; TCRdb stores in-frame clones only, minus some. The table records 110,000 to 150,000 clones, approximately 80% of them present only once. This chain uses TRBV7-6 with TRBJ1-1; no definite D call. Sample: PBMCs. The TCR comes from a middle-aged man in good health and CMV-seronegative. The CDR3 DNA follows: TGTGCCAGCAGCTTAGCTTCGACATTCGACACTGAAGCTTTCTTT. It is translated as CASSLASTFDTEAFF. Supplemented by reference TRBV7-6 and TRBJ1-1, the full variable domain reads GAGVSQSPRYKVTKRGQDVALRCDPISGHVSLYWYRQALGQGPEFLTYFNYEAQQDKSGLPNDRFSAERPEGSISTLTIQRTEQRDSAMYRCASSLASTFDTEAFFGQGTRLTVV.